One sample yielded the 5 T cell receptor beta chains listed below, sequenced in a study of identical twins. A single record per CDR3 protein comes from TCRdb applying MiXCR to the 5' RACE reads. The table records a few hundred thousand distinct CDR3 sequences, over 8.5% of them present only once. These data also formed part of another study, on yellow fever vaccine responses in identical twins.

The sequenced material came from PBMCs. These receptors all stem from a woman between 18 and 30 years old in good health.

This clonotype was seen a handful of times. The CDR3 sequence is CAYSWTGDNEQFF. Here the CDR3 DNA reads TGTGCCTATAGCTGGACAGGGGACAATGAGCAGTTCTTC. The chain joins TRBV30 to TRBJ2-1; 9 bases match TRBD1. With 7 bases clipped from V and 5 bases from J, the junction kept 6 bases outside the gene matches. Germline CDR1 is GTSNPN and CDR2 is SVGIG (reference sequence). CDR3 length equals 13 residues.

This clonotype occurred a few times. The chain employs TRBV6-5 and TRBJ1-5; D call uncertain. CDR3 length equals 13 residues. V was pared by 0 bases and J by 5 bases, with 5 bases between. Germline V lookup: CDR1 MNHEY, CDR2 SVGAGI. This CDR3 is CASSYSFHQPQHF. In nucleotides, the CDR3 is TGTGCCAGCAGTTACTCGTTCCATCAGCCCCAGCATTTT.

This clonotype has ten or more counts. The gene calls are TRBV29-1 and TRBJ1-1; 8 nucleotides match TRBD1. Per the germline V gene, CDR1 is SQVTM and CDR2 is ANQGSEA. J lost 4 bases, V lost 7 bases, and 8 bases had no gene match. This CDR3 spans 13 amino acids. The CDR3 is CSGRTGSGTEAFF. In DNA form, the CDR3 reads TGCAGCGGGCGGACAGGGAGCGGCACTGAAGCTTTCTTT.

There are many counts of this clonotype. The V call is TRBV5-1, the J call TRBJ1-1; TRBD1 matches at 8 bases. This CDR3 is built from 16 residues. Germline values: CDR1 SGHRS, CDR2 YFSETQ. The V gene end was trimmed by 4 bases and the J gene end by 4 bases; junction bases not matched to a gene: 12. CDR3 in amino acids: CASSVQAGGGGTEAFF. The CDR3 DNA follows: TGCGCCAGCAGCGTACAAGCAGGGGGCGGCGGCACTGAAGCTTTCTTT.

V and J are TRBV6-1 and TRBJ1-5, with unresolved D. Germline V gives CDR1 MNHNS, CDR2 SASEGT. This CDR3 region has 15 residues. V lost 7 bases and J 5 bases, leaving 18 bases between the germline ends. This CDR3 reads CASTSKGRGYQPQHF. CDR3 coding DNA: TGTGCCAGCACCTCAAAAGGGCGTGGGTATCAGCCCCAGCATTTT.